Sequencing of this T cell receptor (beta chain) was carried out in a study of OX40 agonist ivuxolimab in advanced cancers. On the study more broadly: The dose-escalation group included hepatocellular carcinoma, melanoma, renal cell carcinoma and head and neck cancer.

Per the germline V gene, CDR1 is SEHNR and CDR2 is FQNEAQ (reference sequence). V shed 1 base and J 0 bases; nucleotides not matched to a gene: 7. This CDR3 comprises 18 residues. Profiling relied on immunoSEQ multiplex PCR, and the TCRdb table lists in-frame clones only, not all of them. The sample yields around 18,000 clones, 70% to 90% seen once. This chain uses TRBV7-9 with TRBJ1-1, with TRBD1 identical over 11 bases. This clonotype was sampled from an adult with an advanced solid tumor such as melanoma, head and neck, liver or kidney cancer. Here the sequenced sample was CD4+ or CD8+ T cells sorted from blood, taken in a trial of the OX40 agonist ivuxolimab. The CDR3 DNA is TGTGCCAGCAGCTTAGAAGGGACAGGGGGGTTCATGAACACTGAAGCTTTCTTT. Translating gives CASSLEGTGGFMNTEAFF.